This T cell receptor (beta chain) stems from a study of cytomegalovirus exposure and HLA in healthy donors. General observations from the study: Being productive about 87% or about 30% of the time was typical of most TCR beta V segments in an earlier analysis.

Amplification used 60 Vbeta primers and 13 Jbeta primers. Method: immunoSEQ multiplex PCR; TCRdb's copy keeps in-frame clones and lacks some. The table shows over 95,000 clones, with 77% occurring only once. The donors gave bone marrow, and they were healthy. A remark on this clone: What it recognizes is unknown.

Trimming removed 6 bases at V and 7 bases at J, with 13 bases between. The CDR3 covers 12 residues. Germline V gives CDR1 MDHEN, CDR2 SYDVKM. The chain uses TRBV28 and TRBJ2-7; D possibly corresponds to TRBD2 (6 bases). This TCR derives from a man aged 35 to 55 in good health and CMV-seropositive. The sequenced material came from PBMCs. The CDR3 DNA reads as TGTGCCAGCAGGAAGCGGGCCGATGAGCAGTACTTC. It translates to CASRKRADEQYF.